In this sample, the clone carrying this TCR beta chain turned up a few times. Its antigen is not known. As the sequencing template, cDNA was produced by extracting RNA and reverse transcribing it. Clones were read by immunoSEQ multiplex PCR, and TCRdb kept only the in-frame ones, dropping some. Of 200,000 to 250,000 clones listed, about 60% are singletons. Germline CDR1 and CDR2: ENHRY and SYGVKD. V was trimmed by 2 bases and J by 4 bases, leaving 6 bases between them. The CDR3 is 13 amino acids. This record comes from a study of CD8+ T cells in alopecia areata. For the study at large: At a dose of 5 to 10 mg twice daily, oral tofacitinib was given to treated patients. Study-level results: Higher clonality than in normal scalp was seen in lesional scalp, especially alopecia totalis/universalis.

The V and J genes are TRBV10-3 and TRBJ1-3; D uncertain. This clonotype was obtained from a human donor with alopecia areata. The input for sequencing was CD4+ T cells sorted from blood, taken at week 0. The CDR3 DNA sequence: TGTGCCATCAGTGAGACCGGGGGAAACACCATATATTTT. Amino acid sequence: CAISETGGNTIYF.